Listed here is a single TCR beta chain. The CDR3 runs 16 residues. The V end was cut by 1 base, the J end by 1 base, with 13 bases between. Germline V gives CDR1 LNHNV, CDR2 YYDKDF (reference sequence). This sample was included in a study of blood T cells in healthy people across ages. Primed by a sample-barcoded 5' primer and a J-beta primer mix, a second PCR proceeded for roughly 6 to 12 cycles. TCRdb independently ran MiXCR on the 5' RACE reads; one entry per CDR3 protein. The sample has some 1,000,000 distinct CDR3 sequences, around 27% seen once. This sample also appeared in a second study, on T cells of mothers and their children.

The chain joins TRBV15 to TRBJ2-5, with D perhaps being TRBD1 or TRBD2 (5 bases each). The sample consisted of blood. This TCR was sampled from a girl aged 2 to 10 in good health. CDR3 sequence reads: CATSRGRGASQETQYF. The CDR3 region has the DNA TGTGCCACCAGCAGAGGCCGGGGCGCCTCCCAAGAGACCCAGTACTTC.